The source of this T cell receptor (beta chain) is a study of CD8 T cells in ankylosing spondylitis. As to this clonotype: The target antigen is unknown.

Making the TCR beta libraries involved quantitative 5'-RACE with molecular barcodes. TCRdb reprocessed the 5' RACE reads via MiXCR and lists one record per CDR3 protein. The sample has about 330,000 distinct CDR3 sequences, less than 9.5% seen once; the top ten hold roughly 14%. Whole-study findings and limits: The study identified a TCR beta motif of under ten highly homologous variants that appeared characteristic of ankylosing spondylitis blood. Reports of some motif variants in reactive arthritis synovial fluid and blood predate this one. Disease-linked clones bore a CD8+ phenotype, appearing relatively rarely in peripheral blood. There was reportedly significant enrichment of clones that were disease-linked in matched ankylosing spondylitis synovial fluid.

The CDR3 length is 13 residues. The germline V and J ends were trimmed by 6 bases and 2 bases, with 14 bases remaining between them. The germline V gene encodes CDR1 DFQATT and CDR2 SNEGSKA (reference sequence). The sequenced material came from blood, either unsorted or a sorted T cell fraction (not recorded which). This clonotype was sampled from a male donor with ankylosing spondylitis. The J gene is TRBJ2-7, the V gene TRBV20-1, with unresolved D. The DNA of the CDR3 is TGCAGTGCAAATAGTGGGTGGACCTACGAGCAGTACTTC. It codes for CSANSGWTYEQYF.